The 19 T cell receptor beta chains below were found in one sample sequenced in a study of blood T cells in healthy people across ages. The second PCR ran roughly 6 to 12 cycles with a sample-barcoded 5' primer and J-beta primers. TCRdb ran MiXCR on the 5' RACE reads and lists one entry per CDR3 protein. The sample holds around 970,000 distinct CDR3 sequences, 45% to 60% seen once. The sample taken for sequencing was blood. The source of these receptors is an older woman in good health.

This chain's CDR3 is CARTTRTGWDYGYTF. The CDR3 DNA sequence: TGTGCCCGCACTACTAGGACAGGGTGGGACTATGGCTACACCTTC. The chain recombines TRBV7-2 with TRBJ1-2; 8 bases align to TRBD1. There are 15 residues in the CDR3. V shed 11 bases and J 3 bases; nucleotides not matched to a gene: 14. Germline assignment: CDR1 SGHTA and CDR2 FQGNSA.

V usage is TRBV5-1 and J usage is TRBJ2-1; 10 bases are shared with TRBD2. V lost 0 bases to trimming and J lost 7 bases; unmatched junction nucleotides: 10. Per the germline V gene, CDR1 is SGHRS and CDR2 is YFSETQ. This CDR3 contains 17 residues. Here the CDR3 DNA reads TGCGCCAGCAGCTTGGATACGGGACTAGCGCATGGGAATGAGCAGTTCTTC. This sequence encodes CASSLDTGLAHGNEQFF.

The chain carries TRBV12-3 or TRBV12-4 and TRBJ2-5, with a possible D match to TRBD2 (5 bases). CDR3 size: 12 residues. V was cut by 4 bases and J by 11 bases, with 14 bases left in between. CDR3 DNA: TGTGCCAGCAGTTCTAACTTGGGAGAGCAGTACTTC. Its protein product is CASSSNLGEQYF.

This clonotype has a handful of counts. The DNA of the CDR3 is TGTGCCAGCAGCCCCGTCCGGGCCCTCCCCGAATACAATGAGCAGTTCTTC. Amino acid sequence: CASSPVRALPEYNEQFF. The genes are TRBV7-9 and TRBJ2-1; D call uncertain. The CDR3 totals 17 residues. Germline V gene sequence: CDR1 SEHNR, CDR2 FQNEAQ (reference sequence). Trimming left V 5 bases short and J 4 bases short, with 21 bases between.

The CDR3 DNA reads as TGTGCCAGCAGTGAAGCGCGCAGGGTCGGGCAGCCCCAGCATTTT. Protein sequence: CASSEARRVGQPQHF. The chain carries TRBV6-1 and TRBJ1-5; D possibly corresponds to TRBD1 (5 bases). Germline assignment: CDR1 MNHNS and CDR2 SASEGT. Trimming cost V 0 bases and J 7 bases, with 13 bases left between them. The CDR3 spans 15 residues.

The chain is built from TRBV30 and TRBJ1-5; D gene uncertain. Trimming cost V 0 bases and J 3 bases, with 9 bases left between them. The length of the CDR3 is 14 residues. Germline V CDR1 and CDR2: GTSNPN, SVGIG (reference sequence). The CDR3 coding sequence is TGTGCCTGGAGTGTACGGCAGCTCAATCAGCCCCAGCATTTT. Translated: CAWSVRQLNQPQHF.

This chain uses TRBV15 with TRBJ2-7; possible D gene TRBD1, 6 bases. The CDR3 is made up of 16 amino acids. The germline V gene encodes CDR1 LNHNV and CDR2 YYDKDF (reference sequence). Trimming pared 8 bases from V and 0 bases from J, leaving 20 bases between. This chain's CDR3 is CATSKIWGLSSYEQYF. DNA of the CDR3: TGTGCCACCTCCAAAATCTGGGGGCTCAGCTCCTACGAGCAGTACTTC. Looking up the rest from reference TRBV15 and TRBJ2-7 gives the full variable domain: DAMVIQNPRYQVTQFGKPVTLSCSQTLNHNVMYWYQQKSSQAPKLLFHYYDKDFNNEADTPDNFQSRRPNTSFCFLDIRSPGLGDTAMYLCATSKIWGLSSYEQYFGPGTRLTVT.

The genes are TRBV27 and TRBJ2-7, with TRBD1 as a possible D gene (5 bases). This CDR3 has 13 amino acids. Trimming removed 2 bases at V and 7 bases at J, with 12 bases between. CDR1 MNHEY and CDR2 SMNVEV come from the germline V gene (reference sequence). CDR3 region: CASSLRGIHEQYF. The CDR3 DNA follows: TGTGCCAGCAGTTTAAGGGGAATCCATGAGCAGTACTTC.

The rearrangement joins TRBV6-5 to TRBJ2-7, with 9 bases aligning to TRBD2. The V gene end was trimmed by 0 bases and the J gene end by 9 bases; junction bases not matched to a gene: 6. Germline-derived CDR1 and CDR2 are MNHEY and SVGAGI. This CDR3 comprises 14 residues. The CDR3: CASSYSASGKVQYF. As DNA, the CDR3 is TGTGCCAGCAGTTACTCGGCTAGCGGGAAGGTGCAGTACTTC.

This chain joins TRBV4-3 and TRBJ2-7; 10 bases agree with TRBD1. The ends lost 3 bases at V and 1 base at J; junction bases unmatched: 6. CDR3 length: 16 amino acids. Germline V gene sequence: CDR1 LGHNA, CDR2 YSLEER. The CDR3 nucleotides are TGCGCCAGCAGCCAGAGTGGACAGGGGGGATCCTACGAGCAGTACTTC. Residues: CASSQSGQGGSYEQYF.

This clonotype was seen a handful of times. The V and J genes are TRBV28 and TRBJ2-7, with 9 bases aligning to TRBD2. CDR3 length: 15 residues. V was pared by 5 bases and J by 3 bases, with 8 bases of the junction left unmatched. The germline V gene has CDR1 MDHEN and CDR2 SYDVKM. The CDR3 bases are TGTGCCAGCAGTCCCATAGCGGGAGTGGTCTACGAGCAGTACTTC. Translation gives CASSPIAGVVYEQYF.

For the CDR3, the DNA is TGTGCCAGCAGTTACCGGACTAGCGGGAGTCGAGAGACCCAGTACTTC. This gives the protein CASSYRTSGSRETQYF. This chain links TRBV6-2 or TRBV6-3 with TRBJ2-5; 13 bases map to TRBD2. Germline V lookup: CDR1 MNHEY, CDR2 SVGEGT. V gave up 2 bases and J gave up 4 bases; unmatched junction bases: 4. This CDR3 region has 16 residues.

The chain carries TRBV7-9 and TRBJ2-6; D gene ambiguous. The V gene lost 2 bases and the J gene lost 0 bases, with 11 bases spanning the gap. The germline gives CDR1 SEHNR, CDR2 FQNEAQ (reference sequence). The CDR3 runs to 17 residues. CDR3 sequence reads: CASSLLRHSSGANVLTF. CDR3 DNA sequence: TGTGCCAGCAGCTTACTCAGGCATAGCTCTGGGGCCAACGTCCTGACTTTC.

Turning to this clonotype: Germline is not matched at one junction end, which may reflect a read error. This chain uses TRBV27 with TRBJ1-2; D is possibly TRBD1 (5 bases). The germline V gene has CDR1 MNHEY and CDR2 SMNVEV (reference sequence). The CDR3 runs 17 residues. The CDR3 loop is CASSSRGTATANYGYTF. Written as DNA, the CDR3 is TGTGCCAGCAGTTCCCGAGGGACGGCAACAGCTAACTATGGCTACACCTTT.

In this sample, this clonotype turned up once. The V and J genes are TRBV28 and TRBJ2-5, with 9 bases that match TRBD1. J lost 3 bases, V lost 2 bases, and 4 bases had no gene match. The length of the CDR3 is 15 residues. Germline CDR1 MDHEN, CDR2 SYDVKM. The CDR3 sequence: CASSLVGQGKETQYF. The CDR3 DNA reads TGTGCCAGCAGTTTAGTGGGACAGGGAAAAGAGACCCAGTACTTC.

This clonotype occurred a few times. The chain is built from TRBV7-2 and TRBJ2-5; TRBD2 agrees at 14 bases. Germline values: CDR1 SGHTA, CDR2 FQGNSA. The V gene end was trimmed by 5 bases and the J gene end by 5 bases; junction bases not matched to a gene: 7. The CDR3 extends over 16 amino acids. Written as DNA, the CDR3 is TGTGCCAGCAGCGCTAGACTAGCGGGAGGGGGGGAGACCCAGTACTTC. This encodes CASSARLAGGGETQYF. Full variable domain (remainder filled in from reference TRBV7-2 and TRBJ2-5): GAGVSQSPSNKVTEKGKDVELRCDPISGHTALYWYRQSLGQGLEFLIYFQGNSAPDKSGLPSDRFSAERTGGSVSTLTIQRTQQEDSAVYLCASSARLAGGGETQYFGPGTRLLVL.

The chain carries TRBV12-3 or TRBV12-4 and TRBJ1-1, with 12 bases identical to TRBD1. J gave up 5 bases and V 6 bases, and 7 bases lay outside the gene matches. The CDR3 is made up of 15 amino acids. CDR3 nucleotide sequence: TGTGCCAGCAGGCCGGGACAGGGGGCGAGGACTGAAGCTTTCTTT. Protein product: CASRPGQGARTEAFF.

The V call is TRBV28, the J call TRBJ2-7; no reliable D call. Germline assignment: CDR1 MDHEN and CDR2 SYDVKM. The CDR3 spans 14 residues. V lost 1 base, J lost 3 bases, and 10 bases lay in between. CDR3 residues: CASSLSVSFYEQYF. CDR3 coding DNA: TGTGCCAGCAGTTTATCGGTCAGCTTCTACGAGCAGTACTTC.

This chain links TRBV7-2 with TRBJ2-1, with 8 nucleotides matching TRBD2. Germline CDR1 reads SGHTA; CDR2 reads FQGNSA. The CDR3 runs to 15 residues. The V segment lost 5 bases and the J segment 6 bases; nucleotides outside the gene matches: 9. CDR3 bases: TGTGCCAGCAGCGCCAGCGGGAGTTGGGGCAATGAGCAGTTCTTC. This encodes CASSASGSWGNEQFF.